These 5 T cell receptor beta chains share one sample of origin, sequenced in a study of OX40 agonist ivuxolimab in advanced cancers. The method was immunoSEQ multiplex PCR; TCRdb's version includes in-frame clones alone and lacks a portion of them. The repertoire has more than 50,000 clones, about 83% of them found once; the top ten carry over 4%. Material: CD4+ or CD8+ T cells sorted from blood, obtained in a trial of the OX40 agonist ivuxolimab. Receptors were obtained from an adult with an advanced solid tumor such as melanoma, head and neck, liver or kidney cancer.

The CDR3 nucleotides read TGCGCCAGCAGCCCTAAAGGGGGGGACCAGCCCCAGCATTTT. Its translation: CASSPKGGDQPQHF. The chain carries TRBV5-1 and TRBJ1-5; maybe TRBD1 (6 bases). CDR1 and CDR2 (germline): SGHRS, YFSETQ. The CDR3 loop spans 14 amino acids. V lost 4 bases to trimming and J lost 7 bases, with 15 bases between them.

The rearrangement uses TRBV2 and TRBJ2-3; D is uncertain. Germline CDR1 SNHLY, CDR2 FYNNEI. Trimming took 1 base from V and 8 from J, leaving 7 bases between them. The CDR3 loop spans 12 amino acids. In nucleotides, the CDR3 is TGTGCCAGCAGTGAAGGGCAGGCTACGCAGTATTTT. The encoded protein is CASSEGQATQYF.

This chain links TRBV6-6 with TRBJ1-1; D is uncertain. Germline CDR1 reads MNHNY; CDR2 reads SVGAGI (reference sequence). V was pared by 6 bases and J by 0 bases, with 11 bases between. This CDR3 is built from 14 residues. The DNA of the CDR3 is TGTGCCAGCAGGAAGGGCAGCATGAACACTGAAGCTTTCTTT. This codes for CASRKGSMNTEAFF.

This clone was recorded only once. The chain joins TRBV9 to TRBJ1-6; the match to TRBD1 covers 10 bases. The junction had 6 bases not matched to a gene; V was cut back by 3 bases and J by 0 bases. Germline CDR1 reads SGDLS; CDR2 reads YYNGEE. The CDR3 runs to 18 residues. CDR3 in amino acids: CASSARTGGSSYNSPLHF. Written as DNA, the CDR3 is TGTGCCAGCAGCGCCCGGACAGGGGGAAGCTCCTATAATTCACCCCTCCACTTT. The complete variable domain, with remaining parts taken from reference TRBV9 and TRBJ1-6, reads DSGVTQTPKHLITATGQRVTLRCSPRSGDLSVYWYQQSLDQGLQFLIQYYNGEERAKGNILERFSAQQFPDLHSELNLSSLELGDSALYFCASSARTGGSSYNSPLHFGNGTRLTVT.

The CDR3 DNA follows: TGTGCCAGTAGTCCCCCCCGGGGACTGGGAGAGACCCAGTACTTC. Encoded protein: CASSPPRGLGETQYF. The chain has TRBV19 and TRBJ2-5; tentatively, D is TRBD2 (6 bases). Between the trimmed V and J ends, which lost 5 bases and 4 bases, there was a span of 17 bases. CDR1 is LNHDA and CDR2 is SQIVND in the germline V gene (reference sequence). This CDR3 comprises 15 residues.